This T cell receptor (beta chain) derives from a study of T cell changes during pregnancy in multiple sclerosis. The repertoire was sequenced with immunoSEQ multiplex PCR; TCRdb's copy has only in-frame clones and lacks some. The repertoire holds more than 65,000 clones, with about 95% as singletons. The CDR3 runs to 14 residues. Per germline, CDR1 LNHDA and CDR2 SQIVND (reference sequence). J gave up 2 bases and V 4 bases, and 2 bases lay outside the gene matches. The origin of this receptor is a female donor with multiple sclerosis, enrolled in a pregnancy study. V and J are TRBV19 and TRBJ2-4; 7 nucleotides line up with TRBD1. This specimen consisted of peripheral blood, obtained in the second trimester of pregnancy. The CDR3 here is CASSKQGSKNIQYF. CDR3 DNA: TGTGCCAGTAGTAAACAGGGGTCCAAAAACATTCAGTACTTC.